The 3 T cell receptor beta chains given below trace back to one sample, sequenced in a study of T cells in Graves' hyperthyroidism and ophthalmopathy. Regions amplified from RNA transcripts were the TCR beta CDR3 regions. The HTBI primer set drove a first-round RT-PCR of the TCR CDR3. TCRdb analysed the multiplex PCR reads with MiXCR anew, one entry per CDR3 protein. The sample includes some 770,000 distinct CDR3 sequences, about 17% of them seen just once. The sequenced material came from blood. The source of these receptors is a man between 18 and 35 years old with Graves' hyperthyroidism.

This clonotype was recorded many times. The V gene is TRBV7-2, the J gene TRBJ2-5; TRBD1 agrees at 9 bases. With V trimmed by 3 bases and J by 4 bases, 6 bases remained unmatched. The germline gives CDR1 SGHTA, CDR2 FQGNSA. The CDR3 runs to 15 residues. The CDR3 protein is CASSFGTGRAETQYF. DNA for the CDR3: TGTGCCAGCAGCTTTGGGACAGGGAGAGCAGAGACCCAGTACTTC.

In this sample, this clonotype turned up many times. The V and J genes are TRBV28 and TRBJ2-7, with D unclear. CDR1 is MDHEN, CDR2 SYDVKM, per germline. The V end was cut by 5 bases, the J end by 0 bases, with 11 bases between. This CDR3 has 14 residues. CDR3 coding DNA: TGTGCCAGCAGTCTCTCCCTTGGCTCCTACGAGCAGTACTTC. Protein: CASSLSLGSYEQYF.

The V and J genes are TRBV25-1 and TRBJ2-5; D might be TRBD2 (5 bases). Deletions cut 1 base from V and 5 bases from J, with 11 bases between. Looked up from germline, CDR1 is MGHDK and CDR2 is SYGVNS. The CDR3 has 14 residues. CDR3 DNA: TGTGCCAGCAGTGAATTGAGGGATGGCGAGACCCAGTACTTC. This encodes CASSELRDGETQYF.